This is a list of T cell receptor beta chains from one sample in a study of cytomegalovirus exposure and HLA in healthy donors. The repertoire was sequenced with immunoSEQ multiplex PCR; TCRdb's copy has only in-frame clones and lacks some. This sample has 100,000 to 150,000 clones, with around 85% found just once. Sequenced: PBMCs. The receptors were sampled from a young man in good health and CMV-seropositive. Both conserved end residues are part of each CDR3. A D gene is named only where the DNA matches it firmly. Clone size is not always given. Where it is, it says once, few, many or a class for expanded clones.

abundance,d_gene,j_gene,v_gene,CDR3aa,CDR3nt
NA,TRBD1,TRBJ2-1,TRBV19,CASQRDRGLNEQFF,TGTGCCAGTCAACGGGACAGGGGGCTCAATGAGCAGTTCTTC
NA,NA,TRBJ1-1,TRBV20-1,CSARAGVEAFF,TGCAGTGCTAGGGCAGGGGTTGAAGCTTTCTTT
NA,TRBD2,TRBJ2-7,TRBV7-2,CASSARVTSGSLEQYF,TGTGCCAGCAGCGCTAGGGTGACTAGCGGGAGTCTCGAGCAGTACTTC
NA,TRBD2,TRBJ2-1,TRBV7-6,CASSPLSLAGGYNEQFF,TGTGCCAGCAGCCCCCTCTCTCTAGCGGGAGGATACAATGAGCAGTTCTTC
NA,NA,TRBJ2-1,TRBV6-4,CASSPSVAALNEQFF,TGTGCCAGCAGCCCGTCGGTTGCGGCGCTCAATGAGCAGTTCTTC
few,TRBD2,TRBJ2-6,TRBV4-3,CASSHQILAGASGANVLTF,TGCGCCAGCAGCCACCAAATACTAGCGGGGGCCTCTGGGGCCAACGTCCTGACTTTC
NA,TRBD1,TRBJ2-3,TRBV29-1,CSVAIGGADTQYF,TGCAGCGTTGCAATAGGGGGCGCGGATACGCAGTATTTT
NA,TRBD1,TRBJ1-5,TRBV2,CASSGDSGYGQPQHF,TGTGCCAGCAGTGGGGACAGCGGCTATGGTCAGCCCCAGCATTTT
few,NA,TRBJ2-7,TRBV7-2,CASSFGLSSGYEQYF,TGTGCCAGCAGCTTCGGACTTTCCTCGGGGTACGAGCAGTACTTC
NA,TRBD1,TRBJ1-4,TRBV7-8,CASSLEGGLGNEKLFF,TGTGCCAGCAGCTTAGAAGGGGGCTTAGGGAATGAAAAACTGTTTTTT
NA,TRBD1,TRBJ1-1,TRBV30,CAWTSDRGSEAFF,TGTGCCTGGACCTCAGACAGGGGATCTGAAGCTTTCTTT
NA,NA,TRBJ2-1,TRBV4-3,CASSQDERTYNEQFF,TGCGCCAGCAGCCAAGACGAGCGAACCTACAATGAGCAGTTCTTC
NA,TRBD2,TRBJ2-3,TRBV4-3,CASSHRPQTTSGRLDTQYF,TGCGCCAGCAGCCATCGACCCCAGACGACTAGCGGGAGGTTAGATACGCAGTATTTT
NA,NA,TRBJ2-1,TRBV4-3,CASSQYRVSYNEQFF,TGCGCCAGCAGCCAATACAGGGTTTCCTACAATGAGCAGTTCTTC
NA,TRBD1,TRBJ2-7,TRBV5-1,CASSQTGYNEQYF,TGCGCCAGCAGTCAGACAGGGTACAACGAGCAGTACTTC
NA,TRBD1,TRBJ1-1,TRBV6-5,CASTLDRGTEAFF,TGTGCCAGCACCCTGGACAGGGGTACTGAAGCTTTCTTT
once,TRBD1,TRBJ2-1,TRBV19,CASSVTGPDNEQFF,TGTGCCAGTAGTGTGACAGGGCCTGACAATGAGCAGTTCTTC
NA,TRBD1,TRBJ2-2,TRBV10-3,CAIRRQGDTGELFF,TGTGCCATCAGGCGACAGGGGGACACCGGGGAGCTGTTTTTT
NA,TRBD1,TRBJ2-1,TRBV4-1,CASSQVDREVVRFF,TGCGCCAGCAGCCAAGTTGACAGGGAAGTTGTTCGGTTCTTC
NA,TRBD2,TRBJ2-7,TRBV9,CASSAGTNLNYEQYF,TGTGCCAGCAGCGCCGGGACTAACCTTAACTACGAGCAGTACTTC
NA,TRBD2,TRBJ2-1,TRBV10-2,CASSETSGSRNEQFF,TGCGCCAGCAGTGAAACTAGCGGGAGTCGGAATGAGCAGTTCTTC
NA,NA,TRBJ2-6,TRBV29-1,CSVEAPGVSGANVLTF,TGCAGCGTTGAAGCCCCGGGGGTCTCTGGGGCCAACGTCCTGACTTTC
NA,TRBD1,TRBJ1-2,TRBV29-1,CSVLVPTGLIYGYTF,TGCAGCGTTCTTGTCCCGACAGGGTTGATTTATGGCTACACCTTC
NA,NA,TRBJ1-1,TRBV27,CASSLSTRTEAFF,TGTGCCAGCAGTTTATCGACCAGGACTGAAGCTTTCTTT
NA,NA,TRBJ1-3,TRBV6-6,CASSQREAGNTIYF,TGTGCCAGCTCCCAGAGGGAGGCTGGAAACACCATATATTTT
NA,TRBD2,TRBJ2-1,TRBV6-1,CASSEIRGLADEQFF,TGTGCCAGCAGTGAGATACGGGGACTAGCGGATGAGCAGTTCTTC
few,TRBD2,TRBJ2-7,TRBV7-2,CASSPTSGVTYEQYF,TGTGCCAGCAGCCCCACTAGCGGAGTTACCTACGAGCAGTACTTC
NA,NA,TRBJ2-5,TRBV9,CASSAARGTAQETQYF,TGTGCCAGCAGCGCAGCTCGCGGGACAGCCCAAGAGACCCAGTACTTC
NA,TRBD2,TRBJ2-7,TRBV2,CASSVGLAGGISSYEQYF,TGTGCCAGCAGTGTGGGACTAGCGGGAGGGATTAGCTCCTACGAGCAGTACTTC
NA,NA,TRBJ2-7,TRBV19,CASSFGSGYEQYF,TGTGCCAGTAGTTTCGGGTCGGGATACGAGCAGTACTTC